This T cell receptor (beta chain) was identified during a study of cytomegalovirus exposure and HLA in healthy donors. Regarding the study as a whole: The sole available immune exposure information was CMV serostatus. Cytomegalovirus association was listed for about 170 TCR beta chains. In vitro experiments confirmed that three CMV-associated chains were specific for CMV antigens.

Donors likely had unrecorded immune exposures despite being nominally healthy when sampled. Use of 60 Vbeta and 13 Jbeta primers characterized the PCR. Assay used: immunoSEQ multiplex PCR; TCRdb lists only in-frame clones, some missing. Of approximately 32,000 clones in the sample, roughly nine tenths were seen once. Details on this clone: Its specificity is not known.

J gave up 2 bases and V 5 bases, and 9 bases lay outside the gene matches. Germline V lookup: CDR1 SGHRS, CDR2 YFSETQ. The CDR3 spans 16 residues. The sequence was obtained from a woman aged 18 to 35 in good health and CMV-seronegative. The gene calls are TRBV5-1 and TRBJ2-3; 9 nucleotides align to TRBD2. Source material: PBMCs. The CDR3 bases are TGCGCCAGCAGGCCGCGTCTAGCGGGGAACACAGATACGCAGTATTTT. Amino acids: CASRPRLAGNTDTQYF.